The 25 T cell receptor beta chains given below trace back to one sample, sequenced in a study of blood T cell repertoires in COVID-19. TCRdb keeps only in-frame clones here, not all; method: immunoSEQ multiplex PCR. The table includes 170,000 or so clones, approximately 80% detected once. Sequencing used peripheral blood. The receptors were gathered from a woman aged 55-75 years with acute or convalescent COVID-19.

The rearrangement links TRBV19 to TRBJ2-1; tentatively, D is TRBD1 (6 bases). The germline gives CDR1 LNHDA, CDR2 SQIVND (reference sequence). CDR3 size: 12 residues. Trimming removed 3 bases at V and 10 bases at J, with 10 bases between. In nucleotides, the CDR3 is TGTGCCAGTAGTATCAGGGGCCTCGAGCAGTTCTTC. Its translation is CASSIRGLEQFF.

The rearrangement links TRBV19 to TRBJ1-5; TRBD1 aligns across 10 bases. The J segment lost 0 bases and the V segment lost 8 bases, leaving 4 bases of the junction unmatched. Germline V gene data show CDR1 as LNHDA and CDR2 as SQIVND (reference sequence). This CDR3 contains 15 residues. The CDR3 sequence: CASRTGGYSNQPQHF. The DNA of the CDR3 is TGTGCCAGTCGGACAGGGGGTTATAGCAATCAGCCCCAGCATTTT.

This rearrangement joins TRBV19 to TRBJ1-6, with 9 nucleotides matching TRBD1. This CDR3 has 14 amino acids. V shed 6 bases and J 6 bases; nucleotides not matched to a gene: 3. Germline V gene data show CDR1 as LNHDA and CDR2 as SQIVND (reference sequence). In DNA, the CDR3 is TGTGCCAGTAGAGGGACAGGGACTAATTCACCCCTCCACTTT. The encoded protein is CASRGTGTNSPLHF. Using reference TRBV19 and TRBJ1-6 for the parts outside the CDR3, the full variable domain is DGGITQSPKYLFRKEGQNVTLSCEQNLNHDAMYWYRQDPGQGLRLIYYSQIVNDFQKGDIAEGYSVSREKKESFPLTVTSAQKNPTAFYLCASRGTGTNSPLHFGNGTRLTVT.

This rearrangement joins TRBV24-1 to TRBJ2-3, with TRBD2 matching over 9 bases. The CDR3 has 18 amino acids. The ends lost 3 bases at V and 3 bases at J; junction bases unmatched: 12. Germline lookup yields CDR1 KGHDR and CDR2 SFDVKD. As DNA, the CDR3 is TGTGCCACCAGTGATACTGGGCGGCCTAGCGGGATAACAGATACGCAGTATTTT. Its protein is CATSDTGRPSGITDTQYF.

The chain recombines TRBV7-9 with TRBJ1-5; D remains unclear. Trimming removed 1 base at V and 6 bases at J, with 13 bases between. The CDR3 is 15 amino acids. The germline CDR1 and CDR2 sequences are SEHNR and FQNEAQ (reference sequence). CDR3 coding DNA: TGTGCCAGCAGCTTAGGATCGAGTGTTGGTCAGCCCCAGCATTTT. This codes for CASSLGSSVGQPQHF.

J is TRBJ1-1 and V is TRBV6-2 or TRBV6-3, with D uncertain. The CDR3 totals 17 residues. V dropped 1 base and J dropped 6 bases, with 21 bases sitting between them. From germline, CDR1 is MNHEY and CDR2 SVGEGT. The CDR3 sequence is CASSYFGPVTSQPEAFF. The CDR3 coding sequence is TGTGCCAGCAGTTACTTCGGCCCCGTGACAAGCCAGCCTGAAGCTTTCTTT.

This clone was recorded once. This rearrangement joins TRBV7-3 to TRBJ2-1, with D tentatively TRBD2 (6 bases). Germline V gives CDR1 SGHTA, CDR2 FQGTGA. V shed 5 bases and J shed 0 bases, with 14 bases lying between them. The CDR3 has 16 residues. This chain's CDR3 is CASSPGTLGSYNEQFF. CDR3 coding DNA: TGTGCCAGCAGCCCCGGGACTCTGGGCTCCTACAATGAGCAGTTCTTC.

DNA for the CDR3: TGTGCCAGCAGCTCCCGGACAGGGAGGAGGACCAATGAGCAGTTCTTC. Its protein product is CASSSRTGRRTNEQFF. This chain links TRBV7-2 with TRBJ2-1, with 8 bases lining up with TRBD1. The CDR3 is 16 residues long. Germline assignment: CDR1 SGHTA and CDR2 FQGNSA. V dropped 4 bases and J dropped 6; count of bases not matched to a gene: 11.

The chain carries TRBV11-3 and TRBJ2-2, with D possibly being TRBD2 (5 bases). Trimming stripped 3 bases from V and 6 bases from J, with 11 bases between. CDR3 length: 14 amino acids. CDR1 is SGHNT and CDR2 is YENEEA in the germline V gene. The CDR3 here is CASSFGGSPGELFF. CDR3 nucleotide sequence: TGTGCCAGCAGCTTTGGTGGGAGTCCCGGGGAGCTGTTTTTT.

The rearrangement links TRBV7-9 to TRBJ1-1; D is unresolved. The CDR3 contains 13 residues. The germline gives CDR1 SEHNR, CDR2 FQNEAQ (reference sequence). The germline V and J ends were trimmed by 3 bases and 2 bases, with 7 bases remaining between them. The CDR3 coding sequence is TGTGCCAGCAGCTTCCGACATAACACTGAAGCTTTCTTT. This encodes CASSFRHNTEAFF.

The table lists this clone with a few counts. The same CDR3 can be traced to other DNA sequences in this sample. This chain joins TRBV6-2 or TRBV6-3 and TRBJ2-5; 13 nucleotides match TRBD2. This CDR3 comprises 15 residues. With 0 bases clipped from V and 5 bases from J, the junction kept 0 bases outside the gene matches. Germline CDR1 reads MNHEY; CDR2 reads SVGEGT. Here the CDR3 reads CASSYSGLAGETQYF. CDR3 coding DNA: TGTGCCAGCAGTTACTCGGGACTAGCGGGGGAGACCCAGTACTTC.

The chain is built from TRBV7-3 and TRBJ2-3; 8 bases line up with TRBD2. The CDR3 has 15 amino acids. V shed 4 bases, J shed 6 bases, and the junction held 9 bases outside the gene matches. Germline V gene sequence: CDR1 SGHTA, CDR2 FQGTGA. CDR3: CASSSKRGRQDTQYF. The CDR3 DNA reads as TGTGCCAGCAGCTCCAAGCGGGGGCGGCAGGATACGCAGTATTTT.

This clone turned up a few times. This chain joins TRBV5-4 and TRBJ1-3; D possibly corresponds to TRBD1 (6 bases). Germline V CDR1 and CDR2: SGHNT, YYREEE (reference sequence). V lost 4 bases, J lost 0 bases, and 11 bases lay in between. The CDR3 is 15 amino acids. CDR3 coding DNA: TGTGCCAGCAGCCGCGACAGGAGCTCTGGAAACACCATATATTTT. The encoded protein is CASSRDRSSGNTIYF.

This chain links TRBV5-1 with TRBJ2-1, with D possibly TRBD1 on 5 matching bases. V gave up 0 bases and J gave up 6 bases, with 13 bases separating them. The CDR3 is made up of 15 amino acids. Looked up from germline, CDR1 is SGHRS and CDR2 is YFSETQ. The CDR3 region is CASSLEGQGINEQFF. Written as DNA, the CDR3 is TGCGCCAGCAGCTTGGAGGGGCAGGGCATCAATGAGCAGTTCTTC.

The chain carries TRBV9 and TRBJ1-5; no clear D gene. Germline V lookup: CDR1 SGDLS, CDR2 YYNGEE. The CDR3 covers 14 residues. With 3 bases removed from V and 2 bases from J, the gap between germline ends came to 9 bases. CDR3 sequence reads: CASSARPGNQPQHF. Written as DNA, the CDR3 is TGTGCCAGCAGCGCTCGCCCAGGCAATCAGCCCCAGCATTTT. Full variable domain (missing parts from reference TRBV9 and TRBJ1-5): DSGVTQTPKHLITATGQRVTLRCSPRSGDLSVYWYQQSLDQGLQFLIQYYNGEERAKGNILERFSAQQFPDLHSELNLSSLELGDSALYFCASSARPGNQPQHFGDGTRLSIL.

Written as DNA, the CDR3 is TGTGCCAGCAGCCAAGAGGGACAGGGCTCCTACGAGCAGTACTTC. Its protein is CASSQEGQGSYEQYF. The chain couples TRBV4-2 to TRBJ2-7, with 9 nucleotides matching TRBD1. The CDR3 loop spans 15 amino acids. V trimming: 0 bases; J trimming: 0 bases; junction bases outside the gene matches: 0. CDR1 and CDR2 from the germline V gene are LGHNA and YNFKEQ.

This clone was detected only once. The V call is TRBV24-1, the J call TRBJ2-7, with 11 positions matching TRBD1. V lost 8 bases and J lost 4; bases outside the gene matches: 3. Germline lookup yields CDR1 KGHDR and CDR2 SFDVKD. The CDR3 covers 13 residues. The CDR3 DNA is TGTGCCACCACGGGACAGGGGGTTTACGAGCAGTACTTC. It is translated as CATTGQGVYEQYF.

This clone was seen once. This chain uses TRBV6-6 with TRBJ1-4, with 7 nucleotides matching TRBD1. CDR1 is MNHNY and CDR2 is SVGAGI in the germline V gene (reference sequence). V shed 0 bases and J 10 bases; nucleotides not matched to a gene: 5. The CDR3 is made up of 14 amino acids. The CDR3: CASSYSGQDGKLFF. For the CDR3, the DNA is TGTGCCAGCAGTTACTCTGGACAGGACGGAAAACTGTTTTTT.

A single count supports this clone. The rearrangement links TRBV6-6 to TRBJ1-3, with D maybe TRBD1 (6 bases). This CDR3 region has 14 residues. In germline, CDR1 is MNHNY, CDR2 SVGAGI (reference sequence). V lost 10 bases, J lost 0 bases, and 13 bases lay in between. The CDR3 DNA reads as TGTGCCACTAGACAGGATCTCTCTGGAAACACCATATATTTT. Its protein product is CATRQDLSGNTIYF.

The chain links TRBV6-5 to TRBJ2-7; D gene unclear. Trimming left V 4 bases short and J 0 bases short, with 16 bases between. CDR3 length: 16 residues. Germline CDR1 and CDR2: MNHEY and SVGAGI. In DNA, the CDR3 is TGTGCCAGCAGTTCCCCCTCCTACTCCGGCTCCTACGAGCAGTACTTC. This encodes CASSSPSYSGSYEQYF.

The CDR3 nucleotides read TGTGCCAGCAGCCGGGGTACGACAGGATCCTATGGCTACACCTTC. Its protein product is CASSRGTTGSYGYTF. This chain links TRBV7-2 with TRBJ1-2, with D possibly TRBD1 on 6 matching bases. Germline V gene data show CDR1 as SGHTA and CDR2 as FQGNSA. The CDR3 loop spans 15 amino acids. Trimming stripped 5 bases from V and 4 bases from J, with 17 bases between.

The rearrangement uses TRBV25-1 and TRBJ1-3; maybe TRBD1 (5 bases). The CDR3 is 16 residues long. The V gene lost 1 base and the J gene lost 0 bases, with 10 bases spanning the gap. Looked up from germline, CDR1 is MGHDK and CDR2 is SYGVNS. The CDR3 loop reads CASSESGGSSGNTIYF. DNA for the CDR3: TGTGCCAGCAGTGAATCGGGGGGGAGCTCTGGAAACACCATATATTTT.

A single count supports this clone. The chain couples TRBV5-4 to TRBJ2-5; D gene unclear. Germline assignment: CDR1 SGHNT and CDR2 YYREEE (reference sequence). V lost 1 base to trimming and J lost 7 bases, with 17 bases between them. This CDR3 is built from 15 residues. In nucleotides, the CDR3 is TGTGCCAGCAGCTTGAGCTCAACCCAAGATTTGACCCAGTACTTC. Protein sequence: CASSLSSTQDLTQYF.

This chain links TRBV18 with TRBJ1-3, with TRBD1 matching over 7 bases. After removal of 1 base from V and 3 bases from J, the junction contained 3 bases not matched to a gene. The germline gives CDR1 KGHSH, CDR2 LQKENI. The CDR3 sequence is 15 residues long. Written as DNA, the CDR3 is TGTGCCAGCTCACCACAACAGGGGAGTGGAAACACCATATATTTT. As protein: CASSPQQGSGNTIYF.

The rearrangement joins TRBV2 to TRBJ2-6, with D perhaps TRBD2 (6 bases). The CDR3 runs 14 residues. Germline CDR1 reads SNHLY; CDR2 reads FYNNEI. Trimming removed 6 bases from V and 0 bases from J, with 6 bases in between. The CDR3 DNA is TGTGCCAGCAGGGGGGGCTCTGGGGCCAACGTCCTGACTTTC. Translating gives CASRGGSGANVLTF.